This TCR beta chain was found in a study of T-cell memory formation after mild COVID-19. About the research overall: Among the donors, TCR clusters were largely specific to each donor. Whole-study findings and limits: Pre-infection memory showed some responding clones, and this suggested that cross-reactive memory joined.

TCRalpha and TCRbeta libraries used 5'RACE with constant-segment primers and UMIs. TCRdb used MiXCR to reprocess the 5' RACE reads, holding one entry per CDR3 protein. Of about 210,000 distinct CDR3 sequences detected, 10% to 13% appear once; the ten largest clones hold approximately 2.8%. The germline V and J ends were trimmed by 0 bases and 4 bases, with 16 bases remaining between them. CDR3 length: 16 residues. CDR1 MNHNY and CDR2 SVGAGI come from the germline V gene (reference sequence). Concerning this clonotype: Its antigen is undetermined.

V gene TRBV6-6 combines with J gene TRBJ2-7; D not certain. This TCR was sampled from a man aged 18 to 35 who had mild COVID-19 (a few samples of this study predate the infection). Cell type and time point are not known. The material sequenced was PBMCs or a T cell subset sorted from them (not recorded which). This CDR3 reads CASSYSPQFTSYEQYF. DNA of the CDR3: TGTGCCAGCAGTTACTCCCCCCAATTTACGTCGTACGAGCAGTACTTC.